The 20 T cell receptor beta chains presented below share a single source sample, sequenced in a study of OX40 agonist ivuxolimab in advanced cancers. Libraries were prepared by immunoSEQ multiplex PCR; TCRdb keeps only in-frame clonotypes and omits some of them. This sample has 30,000 to 45,000 clones, with 65% to 80% found just once. Sequencing used CD4+ or CD8+ T cells sorted from blood, obtained in a trial of the OX40 agonist ivuxolimab. These receptors were obtained from an adult with an advanced solid tumor such as melanoma, head and neck, liver or kidney cancer.

The chain employs TRBV10-3 and TRBJ2-3; D is undetermined. The germline CDR1 and CDR2 sequences are ENHRY and SYGVKD. The CDR3 spans 11 residues. Trimming took off 3 bases at V and 6 bases at J, with 4 bases between the two ends. The CDR3 is CAISDGDTQYF. In DNA, the CDR3 is TGTGCCATCAGTGACGGGGATACGCAGTATTTT.

The rearrangement uses TRBV18 and TRBJ2-2, with TRBD2 matching 7 bases. Trimming took 4 bases from V and 4 from J; bases not matched to a gene: 6. CDR3 length: 15 amino acids. Looked up from germline, CDR1 is KGHSH and CDR2 is LQKENI. The CDR3: CASSHRDYGTGELFF. DNA of the CDR3: TGTGCCAGCTCACACCGGGACTATGGCACCGGGGAGCTGTTTTTT.

This clone appeared once. The gene calls are TRBV11-3 and TRBJ2-5; 12 nucleotides line up with TRBD2. CDR1 SGHNT and CDR2 YENEEA come from the germline V gene. With V trimmed by 4 bases and J by 3 bases, 3 bases remained unmatched. The CDR3 covers 15 residues. This CDR3 is CASSSSGGAEETQYF. CDR3 in DNA: TGTGCCAGCAGCTCTAGCGGGGGGGCCGAAGAGACCCAGTACTTC.

This chain links TRBV6-5 with TRBJ2-7, with a tentative D call TRBD2 (7 bases). Trimming removed 0 bases at V and 2 bases at J, with 11 bases between. From germline, CDR1 is MNHEY and CDR2 SVGAGI. This CDR3 has 15 amino acids. The CDR3 loop reads CASSYSRGAPYEQYF. The CDR3 DNA reads TGTGCCAGCAGTTACTCCCGGGGGGCTCCCTACGAGCAGTACTTC.

This clone occurred a few times. The chain is built from TRBV11-2 and TRBJ2-2, with TRBD1 matching over 10 bases. Germline loops: CDR1 SGHAT, CDR2 FQNNGV. The CDR3 runs to 14 residues. V lost 4 bases to trimming and J lost 5 bases; unmatched junction nucleotides: 1. CDR3 region: CASSSDRGTGELFF. The DNA for the CDR3 is TGTGCCAGCAGCTCGGACAGGGGGACCGGGGAGCTGTTTTTT.

The chain has TRBV5-1 and TRBJ1-1; 10 bases match TRBD1. The CDR3 has 15 residues. Germline V CDR1 and CDR2: SGHRS, YFSETQ. V lost 1 base and J lost 4; bases outside the gene matches: 4. This chain's CDR3 is CASSLPRQGATEAFF. The CDR3 region has the DNA TGCGCCAGCAGCTTGCCGCGACAGGGGGCCACTGAAGCTTTCTTT.

The chain carries TRBV6-1 and TRBJ1-4; D not resolved. The length of the CDR3 is 11 residues. Germline CDR1 and CDR2: MNHNS and SASEGT. The V end lost 4 bases, the J end lost 8 bases, and 5 bases lay between the germline ends. As DNA, the CDR3 is TGTGCCAGCAGTGTTACGGAAAAACTGTTTTTT. As protein: CASSVTEKLFF.

The rearrangement links TRBV7-9 to TRBJ1-1; TRBD1 aligns across 12 bases. Germline V CDR1 and CDR2: SEHNR, FQNEAQ (reference sequence). CDR3 length equals 19 residues. V gave up 4 bases and J gave up 3 bases; unmatched junction bases: 15. The chain's CDR3 is CASSSRLRDRGPPYTEAFF. The CDR3 DNA follows: TGTGCCAGCAGCTCGCGCCTCCGGGACAGGGGGCCTCCTTACACTGAAGCTTTCTTT. Supplemented by reference TRBV7-9 and TRBJ1-1, the full variable domain reads DTGVSQNPRHKITKRGQNVTFRCDPISEHNRLYWYRQTLGQGPEFLTYFQNEAQLEKSRLLSDRFSAERPKGSFSTLEIQRTEQGDSAMYLCASSSRLRDRGPPYTEAFFGQGTRLTVV.

The chain has TRBV18 and TRBJ2-1; TRBD2 matches 7 bases. The ends lost 3 bases at V and 0 bases at J; junction bases unmatched: 5. Germline V gene sequence: CDR1 KGHSH, CDR2 LQKENI. The CDR3 length is 16 residues. The CDR3 region is CASSPLAANSYNEQFF. The CDR3 DNA follows: TGTGCCAGCTCACCTCTAGCGGCCAACTCCTACAATGAGCAGTTCTTC.

This sequence joins TRBV30 and TRBJ1-6; no definite D call. The germline V gene encodes CDR1 GTSNPN and CDR2 SVGIG (reference sequence). Trimming took 3 bases from V and 8 from J, leaving 29 bases between them. The CDR3 runs to 19 residues. The CDR3 loop reads CAWSRAPLKKTARDSPLHF. The CDR3 region has the DNA TGTGCCTGGAGCAGAGCCCCACTTAAGAAAACCGCTCGGGATTCACCCCTCCACTTT.

The rearrangement joins TRBV5-6 to TRBJ2-1; D is uncertain. Germline loops: CDR1 SGHDT, CDR2 YYEEEE. The CDR3 runs 13 residues. V gave up 2 bases and J gave up 3 bases, with 6 bases separating them. The CDR3 nucleotides are TGTGCCAGCAGCTTTCAGGACTACAATGAGCAGTTCTTC. The encoded protein is CASSFQDYNEQFF.

In its sample, this clone was seen a few times. The chain combines TRBV2 with TRBJ1-4, with D tentatively TRBD1 (5 bases). Germline-derived CDR1 and CDR2 are SNHLY and FYNNEI. The CDR3 length is 14 residues. Trimming removed 7 bases from V and 8 bases from J, with 17 bases in between. This chain's CDR3 is CASTAVPGGEKLFF. The DNA of the CDR3 is TGTGCCAGCACCGCGGTCCCGGGGGGGGAAAAACTGTTTTTT.

Concerning this clone: The junction differs from germline at one of its ends, possibly a read error. V and J are TRBV7-7 and TRBJ2-2, with D possibly being TRBD1 (8 bases). Germline V CDR1 and CDR2: SSHAT, FNYEAQ (reference sequence). The CDR3 spans 15 residues. This CDR3 is CASSPTGGVTGELFF. Written as DNA, the CDR3 is TGTGCTAGCAGCCCTACAGGGGGGGTCACCGGGGAGCTGTTTTTT.

As concerns this clone: The same CDR3 also results from other DNA sequences found in this sample. This chain connects TRBV6-5 to TRBJ1-5, with D uncertain. Germline CDR1 is MNHEY and CDR2 is SVGAGI. CDR3 length equals 13 residues. Trimming took 3 bases from V and 7 from J, leaving 10 bases between them. CDR3 DNA sequence: TGTGCCAGCAGTTATGGCTTACTACAGCCCCAGCATTTT. This sequence encodes CASSYGLLQPQHF.

The chain joins TRBV6-1 to TRBJ1-4; D gene uncertain. CDR3 size: 12 residues. V lost 1 base and J lost 5, with 2 bases in between. Per germline, CDR1 MNHNS and CDR2 SASEGT. The CDR3 DNA sequence: TGTGCCAGCAGTGAAGTCAATGAAAAACTGTTTTTT. It is translated as CASSEVNEKLFF.

The chain recombines TRBV7-9 with TRBJ2-6; unclear D gene. V was trimmed by 5 bases and J by 7 bases, leaving 15 bases between them. CDR3 length equals 15 residues. Germline V gives CDR1 SEHNR, CDR2 FQNEAQ (reference sequence). The CDR3 region is CASSPQALGANVLTF. CDR3 nucleotide sequence: TGTGCCAGCAGCCCCCAGGCTCTGGGCGCCAACGTCCTGACTTTC.

The V and J genes are TRBV5-8 and TRBJ1-5, with D possibly matching TRBD1 (6 bases). CDR1 SGHTS and CDR2 YDEGEE come from the germline V gene. Trimming shortened V by 3 bases and J by 3 bases, and 7 bases separated the two germline ends. The CDR3 runs 13 residues. The CDR3 region is CASSWDTNQPQHF. CDR3 in DNA: TGTGCCAGCAGCTGGGACACCAATCAGCCCCAGCATTTT.

The chain is built from TRBV6-1 and TRBJ2-2; unclear D gene. This CDR3 is 15 amino acids long. V lost 0 bases to trimming and J lost 2 bases, with 7 bases between them. From germline, CDR1 is MNHNS and CDR2 SASEGT. The CDR3 here is CASSEAFFNTGELFF. The CDR3 DNA follows: TGTGCCAGCAGTGAAGCGTTTTTCAACACCGGGGAGCTGTTTTTT.

This clone has a handful of counts. This chain connects TRBV28 to TRBJ1-3, with TRBD1 matching over 7 bases. The CDR3 is made up of 15 amino acids. Germline CDR1 is MDHEN and CDR2 is SYDVKM. Losses at the gene ends were 4 bases for V and 2 bases for J; bases not matched to a gene: 5. This CDR3 is CASSSSGTAGNTIYF. Here the CDR3 DNA reads TGTGCCAGCAGTTCCTCCGGGACAGCTGGAAACACCATATATTTT.

V gene TRBV4-1 combines with J gene TRBJ2-3; 12 positions match TRBD2. Germline CDR1 MGHRA, CDR2 YSYEKL. The CDR3 consists of 15 residues. The ends lost 1 base at V and 11 bases at J; junction bases unmatched: 7. The CDR3 spells CASSQGLAGVPKQYF. The CDR3 nucleotides read TGCGCCAGCAGCCAAGGACTAGCGGGGGTTCCGAAGCAGTATTTT.